This is a list of T cell receptor beta chains from one sample in a study of radiation and T cells in renal cell carcinoma. TCRdb keeps only in-frame clones here, not all; method: immunoSEQ multiplex PCR. Of approximately 51,000 clones listed, 65% to 90% are singletons. The sequences come from blood, collected from a patient whose treatment included radiotherapy and nephrectomy. These receptors were collected from a woman between 70 and 85 years old with renal cell carcinoma. CDR3s include the opening cysteine and the closing phenylalanine or tryptophan. D genes are given only for firm matches. Size is omitted from some rows. Given values are once, few, many or a class for expanded clones.

j_gene	v_gene	abundance	d_gene	CDR3aa	CDR3nt
TRBJ1-1	TRBV29-1	NA	NA	CSVSGVDEHMNTEAFF	TGCAGCGTATCGGGGGTCGACGAACATATGAACACTGAAGCTTTCTTT
TRBJ1-6	TRBV4-1	NA	NA	CASSDNLGATNSPLHF	TGCGCCAGCAGCGATAACCTTGGAGCGACTAATTCACCCCTCCACTTT
TRBJ2-3	TRBV5-5	once	NA	CASSLALAGDTQYF	TGTGCCAGCAGCTTGGCTCTAGCTGGAGATACGCAGTATTTT
TRBJ2-1	TRBV6-5	NA	TRBD2	CASSKSGTSFYEQFF	TGTGCCAGCAGTAAATCCGGGACTAGCTTCTATGAGCAGTTCTTC
TRBJ1-1	TRBV7-6	NA	TRBD1	CASSLGTGGSSAFF	TGTGCCAGCAGCTTAGGTACAGGGGGTAGTTCAGCTTTCTTT
TRBJ2-7	TRBV11-3	once	TRBD2	CASSLSGDSYEQYF	TGTGCCAGCAGCCTGAGCGGGGACTCCTACGAGCAGTACTTC
TRBJ1-4	TRBV9	NA	NA	CASSVDPGTTNEKLFF	TGTGCCAGCAGCGTAGACCCGGGCACAACTAATGAAAAACTGTTTTTT
TRBJ1-2	TRBV29-1	NA	TRBD1	CSASGTVYGYTF	TGCAGCGCCTCCGGGACAGTCTATGGCTACACCTTC
TRBJ2-3	TRBV4-1	NA	TRBD2	CASSQTSGGAQDTQYF	TGCGCCAGCAGCCAAACTAGCGGGGGGGCCCAAGATACGCAGTATTTT
TRBJ1-2	TRBV25-1	NA	NA	CASSEGAGKADYGYTF	TGTGCCAGCAGTGAGGGTGCAGGGAAGGCGGATTATGGCTACACCTTC
TRBJ2-1	TRBV4-3	NA	TRBD2	CASSPTTSGNEQFF	TGCGCCAGCAGCCCCACGACTAGCGGGAATGAGCAGTTCTTC
TRBJ2-7	TRBV2	NA	NA	CASQDSLGEQYF	TGTGCCAGCCAAGACAGTTTGGGGGAGCAGTACTTC
TRBJ2-1	TRBV2	once	NA	CASSPAVNEQFF	TGTGCCAGCAGCCCAGCGGTGAATGAGCAGTTCTTC
TRBJ1-2	TRBV2	NA	TRBD1	CASSDEGAYGYTF	TGTGCCAGCAGTGATGAGGGGGCGTATGGCTACACCTTC
TRBJ2-2	TRBV5-1	NA	TRBD2	CASSLRPSGRTDTGELFF	TGCGCCAGCAGCTTGCGGCCTAGCGGGAGAACGGACACCGGGGAGCTGTTTTTT
TRBJ1-5	TRBV30	NA	NA	CAWSVPDQPQHF	TGTGCCTGGAGTGTACCCGATCAGCCCCAGCATTTT
TRBJ2-7	TRBV18	NA	TRBD2	CASSPPRSGLAGGEQYF	TGTGCCAGCTCACCACCTCGGTCGGGACTAGCGGGGGGGGAGCAGTACTTC
TRBJ1-2	TRBV6-5	NA	TRBD1	CASSNRGLYGYTF	TGTGCCAGCAGCAACAGGGGGCTCTATGGCTACACCTTC
TRBJ2-5	TRBV6-1	few	NA	CASSANLLTQYF	TGTGCCAGCAGTGCCAATCTGTTGACCCAGTACTTC
TRBJ2-5	TRBV19	NA	TRBD2	CASSIAGGEKETQYF	TGTGCCAGTAGTATAGCGGGGGGGGAAAAAGAGACCCAGTACTTC
TRBJ2-2	TRBV4-3	NA	TRBD2	CASSPHRGGGPSAGELFF	TGCGCCAGCAGCCCGCATCGGGGGGGAGGGCCCTCGGCCGGGGAGCTGTTTTTT
TRBJ1-4	TRBV9	NA	TRBD1	CASSVGDRPLGNEKLFF	TGTGCCAGCAGCGTAGGGGACAGGCCACTGGGGAATGAAAAACTGTTTTTT
TRBJ1-2	TRBV6-1	NA	NA	CAARDGGLSNYGYTF	TGTGCCGCTAGGGACGGTGGACTTTCAAACTATGGCTACACCTTC
TRBJ2-3	TRBV27	few	NA	CASSRLGARATDTQYF	TGTGCCAGCAGTCGCCTGGGGGCCCGGGCTACCGATACGCAGTATTTT
TRBJ2-3	TRBV29-1	NA	NA	CSVELALPTTDTQYF	TGCAGCGTTGAATTGGCGCTCCCGACCACAGATACGCAGTATTTT
TRBJ2-1	TRBV18	NA	NA	CASSFQGGASNEQFF	TGTGCCAGCTCATTCCAGGGGGGCGCCTCCAATGAGCAGTTCTTC
TRBJ2-5	TRBV12-5	once	TRBD1	CASGLGQGARETQYF	TGTGCTAGTGGTTTAGGACAGGGGGCGCGAGAGACCCAGTACTTC
TRBJ2-7	TRBV6-5	NA	TRBD2	CASSPQTSAREQYF	TGTGCCAGCAGTCCCCAGACTAGCGCCCGAGAGCAGTACTTC
TRBJ2-2	TRBV11-2	once	NA	CASSLRRDLNTGELFF	TGTGCCAGCAGCTTAAGAAGGGACTTGAACACCGGGGAGCTGTTTTTT
TRBJ2-2	TRBV18	once	NA	CASSPGQNTGELFF	TGTGCCAGCTCACCGGGCCAGAACACCGGGGAGCTGTTTTTT
TRBJ1-2	TRBV6-1	NA	NA	CASSEVEQPNYGYTF	TGTGCCAGCAGTGAAGTAGAACAGCCTAACTATGGCTACACCTTC
TRBJ2-3	TRBV2	NA	NA	CASAGAQRDTQYF	TGTGCCAGCGCCGGGGCCCAACGAGATACGCAGTATTTT
TRBJ1-2	TRBV7-2	NA	TRBD1	CASSLALQGSGYTF	TGTGCCAGCAGCTTAGCGTTACAGGGGAGCGGCTACACCTTC
TRBJ2-7	TRBV9	NA	NA	CASSLGAVSYEQYF	TGTGCCAGCAGTCTCGGGGCTGTCTCCTACGAGCAGTACTTC
TRBJ1-2	TRBV7-9	NA	NA	CASSLGDNLDGYTF	TGTGCCAGCAGCTTAGGTGACAATCTTGATGGCTACACCTTC
TRBJ1-6	TRBV4-2	few	TRBD1	CASRGQGDSPLHF	TGTGCCAGCAGAGGACAGGGGGATTCACCCCTCCACTTT
TRBJ2-1	TRBV7-2	NA	TRBD2	CASSSGLAGIEQFF	TGTGCCAGCAGCTCTGGACTAGCGGGGATTGAGCAGTTCTTC
TRBJ2-2	TRBV4-2	NA	TRBD2	CASSQGGGTGELFF	TGTGCCAGCAGCCAGGGGGGAGGGACCGGGGAGCTGTTTTTT
TRBJ1-5	TRBV12-5	NA	NA	CASGLVLGQGGPLGQPQHF	TGTGCTAGTGGTTTGGTACTTGGGCAGGGAGGGCCCCTTGGTCAGCCCCAGCATTTT
TRBJ1-5	TRBV27	NA	TRBD1	CASRRTGSNQPQHF	TGTGCCAGCAGGCGGACAGGTAGCAATCAGCCCCAGCATTTT
TRBJ2-7	TRBV25-1	NA	NA	CASSESWAYEQYF	TGTGCCAGCAGTGAATCCTGGGCCTACGAGCAGTACTTC
TRBJ2-2	TRBV5-6	once	NA	CASSRLGVTNTGELFF	TGTGCCAGCAGCCGTCTGGGGGTAACGAACACCGGGGAGCTGTTTTTT